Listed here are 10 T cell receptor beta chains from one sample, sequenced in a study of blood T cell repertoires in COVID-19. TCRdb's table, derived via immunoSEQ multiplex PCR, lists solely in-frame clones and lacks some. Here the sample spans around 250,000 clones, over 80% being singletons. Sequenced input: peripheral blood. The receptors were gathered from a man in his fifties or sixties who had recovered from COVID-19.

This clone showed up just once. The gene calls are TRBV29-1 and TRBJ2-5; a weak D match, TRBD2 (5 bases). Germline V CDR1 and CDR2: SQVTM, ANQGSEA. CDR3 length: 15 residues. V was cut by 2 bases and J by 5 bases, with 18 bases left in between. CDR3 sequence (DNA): TGCAGCGTTGAATCGACGGGGAATCGGTGGGAGACCCAGTACTTC. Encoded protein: CSVESTGNRWETQYF.

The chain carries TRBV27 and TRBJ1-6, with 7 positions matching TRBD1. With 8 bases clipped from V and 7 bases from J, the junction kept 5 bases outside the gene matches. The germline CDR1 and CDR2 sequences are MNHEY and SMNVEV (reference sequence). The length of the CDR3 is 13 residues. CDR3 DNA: TGTGCCAGCCGAGACAGGGCAAATTCACCCCTCCACTTT. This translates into CASRDRANSPLHF.

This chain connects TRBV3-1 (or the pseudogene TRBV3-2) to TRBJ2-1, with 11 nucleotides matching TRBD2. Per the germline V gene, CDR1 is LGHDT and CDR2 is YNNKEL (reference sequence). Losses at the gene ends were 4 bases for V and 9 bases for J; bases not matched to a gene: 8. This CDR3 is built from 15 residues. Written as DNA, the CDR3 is TGTGCCAGCAGCCCCACTAGCGGGAGTTTTATTGAGCAGTTCTTC. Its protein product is CASSPTSGSFIEQFF.

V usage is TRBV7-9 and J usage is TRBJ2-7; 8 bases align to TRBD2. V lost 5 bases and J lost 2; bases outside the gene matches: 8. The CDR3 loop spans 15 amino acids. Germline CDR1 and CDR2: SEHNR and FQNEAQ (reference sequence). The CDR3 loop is CASSPSGGKTYEQYF. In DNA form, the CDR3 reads TGTGCCAGCAGCCCAAGCGGGGGAAAAACCTACGAGCAGTACTTC.

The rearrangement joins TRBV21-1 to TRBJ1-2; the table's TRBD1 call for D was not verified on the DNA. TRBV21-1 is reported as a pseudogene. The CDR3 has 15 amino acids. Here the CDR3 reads CASSPTGQESYGYTF. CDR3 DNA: TGTGCCAGCAGCCCAACCGGACAGGAGTCCTATGGCTACACCTTC.

The CDR3 sequence: CASSQVGATNEKLFF. CDR3 bases: TGTGCCAGCAGCCAAGTCGGGGCAACTAATGAAAAACTGTTTTTT. V and J are TRBV4-2 and TRBJ1-4, with D unclear. V shed 1 base and J shed 0 bases, with 6 bases lying between them. The CDR3 spans 15 residues. Germline CDR1 reads LGHNA; CDR2 reads YNFKEQ.

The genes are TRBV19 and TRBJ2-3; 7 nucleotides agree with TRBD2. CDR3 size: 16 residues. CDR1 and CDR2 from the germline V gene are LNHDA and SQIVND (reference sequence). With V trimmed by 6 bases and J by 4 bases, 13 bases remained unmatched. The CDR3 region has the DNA TGTGCCAGTAGCAAACCTAGCGGCGGGGTGGCAGATACGCAGTATTTT. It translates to CASSKPSGGVADTQYF.

As DNA, the CDR3 is TGCGCCAGCAGCCCTACGGGGGGAGTGGGCACAGATACGCAGTATTTT. Translation: CASSPTGGVGTDTQYF. V usage is TRBV4-1 and J usage is TRBJ2-3, with 7 bases matching TRBD2. Germline V CDR1 and CDR2: MGHRA, YSYEKL. V lost 4 bases, J lost 1 base, and 8 bases stayed unmatched. This CDR3 comprises 16 residues.

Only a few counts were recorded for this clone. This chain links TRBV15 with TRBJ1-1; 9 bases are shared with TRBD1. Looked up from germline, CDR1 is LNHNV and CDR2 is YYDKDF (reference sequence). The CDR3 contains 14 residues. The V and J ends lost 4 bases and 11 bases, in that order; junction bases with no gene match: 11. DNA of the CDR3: TGTGCCACCAGCAACCGTGGACAGGGGCGGGTGGCTTTCTTT. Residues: CATSNRGQGRVAFF.

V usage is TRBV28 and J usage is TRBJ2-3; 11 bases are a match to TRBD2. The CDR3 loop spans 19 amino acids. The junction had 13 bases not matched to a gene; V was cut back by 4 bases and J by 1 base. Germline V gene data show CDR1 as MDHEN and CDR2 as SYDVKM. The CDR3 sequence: CASSSNNPSLAGGTDTQYF. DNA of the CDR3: TGTGCCAGCAGTTCCAACAACCCCTCACTAGCGGGGGGCACAGATACGCAGTATTTT. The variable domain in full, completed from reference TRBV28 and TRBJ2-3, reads DVKVTQSSRYLVKRTGEKVFLECVQDMDHENMFWYRQDPGLGLRLIYFSYDVKMKEKGDIPEGYSVSREKKERFSLILESASTNQTSMYLCASSSNNPSLAGGTDTQYFGPGTRLTVL.